Each of the 4 T cell receptor beta chains below was sequenced from the same sample in a study of long-term antiretroviral therapy in people with HIV. The assay used was immunoSEQ (version v3.0), run at survey level. Repertoires were generated with immunoSEQ multiplex PCR, while TCRdb's copy carries only in-frame clones and drops some. The repertoire holds tens of thousands of clones, with 70% to 90% as singletons. Sample: unsorted PBMCs, taken 1.1 years after starting antiretroviral therapy. These receptor sequences come from a young man with HIV.

The chain is built from TRBV5-1 and TRBJ2-5, with 7 bases lining up with TRBD1. The trim removed 0 bases at V and 12 bases at J, leaving 20 bases unmatched. Germline loops: CDR1 SGHRS, CDR2 YFSETQ. The CDR3 is 17 amino acids. CDR3 DNA: TGCGCCAGCAGCTTGGACCAAGACTTTAAACAGGGGATCGCAAAGTACTTC. Translating gives CASSLDQDFKQGIAKYF. The complete variable domain, with remaining parts taken from reference TRBV5-1 and TRBJ2-5, reads KAGVTQTPRYLIKTRGQQVTLSCSPISGHRSVSWYQQTPGQGLQFLFEYFSETQRNKGNFPGRFSGRQFSNSRSEMNVSTLELGDSALYLCASSLDQDFKQGIAKYFGPGTRLLVL.

The gene calls are TRBV14 and TRBJ2-7; maybe TRBD1 (6 bases). Germline CDR1 reads SGHDN; CDR2 reads FVKESK. V was clipped by 4 bases and J by 6 bases, with 22 bases between them. CDR3 length: 16 amino acids. CDR3 residues: CASSPLGASSRSEQYF. CDR3 DNA: TGTGCCAGCAGCCCATTGGGGGCTAGCAGCAGAAGCGAGCAGTACTTC.

As regards this clone: Different DNA sequences within this sample yield the same CDR3. This chain connects TRBV5-1 to TRBJ1-3, with D uncertain. CDR3 length equals 14 residues. V lost 0 bases, J lost 0 bases, and 4 bases lay in between. Germline loops: CDR1 SGHRS, CDR2 YFSETQ. The CDR3: CASSLGDSGNTIYF. In DNA form, the CDR3 reads TGCGCCAGCAGCTTGGGTGACTCTGGAAACACCATATATTTT.

The chain combines TRBV30 with TRBJ1-6; D call uncertain. Germline V gene lookup returns CDR1 GTSNPN and CDR2 SVGIG (reference sequence). V was trimmed by 2 bases and J by 8 bases, leaving 22 bases between them. The CDR3 sequence is 17 residues long. CDR3 protein: CAWSPTGRRPGDSPLHF. The CDR3 region has the DNA TGTGCCTGGAGTCCTACTGGCAGGCGCCCTGGAGATTCACCCCTCCACTTT.